One sample yielded the 6 T cell receptor beta chains listed below, sequenced in a study of cytomegalovirus exposure and HLA in healthy donors. Profiled with immunoSEQ multiplex PCR; TCRdb holds only in-frame clones, not every one. The sample yields under 200,000 clones, approximately 78% seen once. Sequencing used PBMCs. The source is a woman aged 25 to 39 in good health and CMV-seronegative.

J is TRBJ2-5 and V is TRBV14, with no clear D. V was trimmed by 1 base and J by 6 bases, leaving 6 bases between them. Per germline, CDR1 SGHDN and CDR2 FVKESK. The CDR3 extends over 12 amino acids. CDR3 sequence (DNA): TGTGCCAGCAGCCAAGGTGGCAAGACCCAGTACTTC. It is translated as CASSQGGKTQYF.

The rearrangement links TRBV6-4 to TRBJ1-2, with D unresolved. Trimming left V 2 bases short and J 2 bases short, with 3 bases between. CDR1 and CDR2 from the germline V gene are MRHNA and SNTAGT. The CDR3 has 12 amino acids. The CDR3 coding sequence is TGTGCCAGCAGTGACCGGAACTATGGCTACACCTTC. This codes for CASSDRNYGYTF.

The chain couples TRBV28 to TRBJ2-3, with 10 positions matching TRBD2. The trim removed 7 bases at V and 3 bases at J, leaving 4 bases unmatched. The CDR3 runs to 14 residues. Germline CDR1 is MDHEN and CDR2 is SYDVKM. The CDR3 DNA sequence: TGTGCCAGCACTAGCGGGAGTACGACAGATACGCAGTATTTT. Translated: CASTSGSTTDTQYF.

The chain employs TRBV5-1 and TRBJ2-5, with 9 bases lining up with TRBD1. The germline V gene encodes CDR1 SGHRS and CDR2 YFSETQ. The junction had 7 bases not matched to a gene; V was cut back by 4 bases and J by 3 bases. The CDR3 loop spans 15 amino acids. The CDR3 DNA is TGCGCCAGCAGCCAAGGGACAGGGAGCGAAGAGACCCAGTACTTC. Protein product: CASSQGTGSEETQYF.

This rearrangement joins TRBV7-9 to TRBJ2-7, with a weak D call TRBD1 (6 bases). Germline V lookup: CDR1 SEHNR, CDR2 FQNEAQ (reference sequence). CDR3 length: 14 amino acids. Trimming left V 1 base short and J 3 bases short, with 10 bases between. The CDR3 coding sequence is TGTGCCAGCAGCTTAGGGACAGTCGGCTACGAGCAGTACTTC. Its translation: CASSLGTVGYEQYF. The full variable domain, rest sourced from reference TRBV7-9 and TRBJ2-7, is DTGVSQNPRHKITKRGQNVTFRCDPISEHNRLYWYRQTLGQGPEFLTYFQNEAQLEKSRLLSDRFSAERPKGSFSTLEIQRTEQGDSAMYLCASSLGTVGYEQYFGPGTRLTVT.

V and J are TRBV5-1 and TRBJ2-7, with D maybe TRBD2 (6 bases). The CDR3 has 15 amino acids. Trimming cost V 3 bases and J 4 bases, with 17 bases left between them. In germline, CDR1 is SGHRS, CDR2 YFSETQ. This chain's CDR3 is CASSSGDGDDYEQYF. The CDR3 bases are TGCGCCAGCAGCTCGGGGGACGGGGACGATTACGAGCAGTACTTC.